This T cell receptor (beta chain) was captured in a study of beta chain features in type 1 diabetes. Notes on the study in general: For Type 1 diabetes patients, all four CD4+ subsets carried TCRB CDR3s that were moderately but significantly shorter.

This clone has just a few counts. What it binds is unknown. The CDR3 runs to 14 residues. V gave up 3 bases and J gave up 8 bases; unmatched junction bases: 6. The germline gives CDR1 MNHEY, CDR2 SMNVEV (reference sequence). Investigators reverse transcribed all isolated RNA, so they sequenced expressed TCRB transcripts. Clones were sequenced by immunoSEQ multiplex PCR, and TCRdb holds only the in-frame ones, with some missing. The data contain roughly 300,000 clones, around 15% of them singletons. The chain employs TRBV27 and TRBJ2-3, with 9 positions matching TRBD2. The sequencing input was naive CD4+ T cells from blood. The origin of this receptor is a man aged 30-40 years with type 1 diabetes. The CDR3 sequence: CASSFAGGVRTQYF. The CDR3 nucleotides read TGTGCCAGCAGTTTCGCGGGAGGGGTGCGTACGCAGTATTTT.